This T cell receptor beta chain is drawn from a study of shared T cell receptors in the human thymus. The CDR3 runs to 18 residues. Only in-frame clones appear in the TCRdb table, and some are missing; sequencing was by immunoSEQ multiplex PCR. The data show about 540,000 clones, 78% seen once. These sequences were also reported in another study, on human thymus T cells. From that second work: During corrective heart surgery, resections were taken, and the thymus tissue came from them. Seemingly biased V and J gene usage marked thymic and blood repertoires.

The TCR sequence derives from a boy in the first two years of life with a congenital heart defect. J is TRBJ2-2 and V is TRBV12-2; TRBD2 reflects the table's D call only, with no check against the DNA. TRBV12-2 is a pseudogene locus. Sequenced material: thymocytes. The CDR3 sequence: CASRLAPGRELHTGELFF. The CDR3 DNA reads TGTGCAAGTCGCTTAGCCCCGGGGCGGGAGCTCCACACCGGGGAGCTGTTTTTT.